This record concerns one T cell receptor beta chain sequence. No antigen is known for it. Germline assignment: CDR1 SGHNT and CDR2 YENEEA. Losses at the gene ends were 5 bases for V and 4 bases for J; bases not matched to a gene: 4. CDR3 length equals 14 residues. The data stem from a study of cytomegalovirus exposure and HLA in healthy donors. Study details: Assignment to the Caucasian-associated ancestry cluster applied to about 80% of the 300 to 500 genotyped donors. Study-wide results and limits: Apart from CMV serostatus, no immune exposure information was available. Later analysis suggested links between common viral pathogens and several top significant clusters.

The study ran its PCR with 60 Vbeta and 13 Jbeta primers. Clones were read by immunoSEQ multiplex PCR, and TCRdb kept only the in-frame ones, dropping some. The sample comprises some 120,000 clones, around three quarters of which are singletons, and approximately 2.2% rests with the top ten. The sequenced sample was PBMCs. V usage is TRBV11-3 and J usage is TRBJ2-5; 10 nucleotides line up with TRBD1. This clonotype originated in a human donor in good health. The CDR3 coding sequence is TGTGCCAGCAGCCTAGGGACAGGGGCAGAGACCCAGTACTTC. Translating gives CASSLGTGAETQYF.